These 2 T cell receptor beta chains were sequenced from one sample in a study of blood T cells in healthy people across ages. A second PCR, run for roughly 7 to 12 cycles, used a sample-barcoded 5' primer plus a J-beta primer mix. From the 5' RACE reads, TCRdb called clonotypes with MiXCR, one entry per CDR3 protein. The data hold around 1.1 million distinct CDR3 sequences, with 35% to 45% observed a single time. Material: blood. These receptors all come from a man in his late teens or twenties in good health.

V and J are TRBV7-3 and TRBJ1-1, with unresolved D. The germline V gene has CDR1 SGHTA and CDR2 FQGTGA. Trimming cost V 1 base and J 3 bases, with 18 bases left between them. This CDR3 region has 17 residues. CDR3 sequence reads: CASSLMARPSRDTEAFF. Here the CDR3 DNA reads TGTGCCAGCAGCTTAATGGCCCGGCCGTCCCGCGACACTGAAGCTTTCTTT.

This clonotype was counted a few times. The J gene is TRBJ2-7, the V gene TRBV5-1, with D possibly being TRBD1 (6 bases). Trimming shortened V by 2 bases and J by 3 bases, and 12 bases separated the two germline ends. Germline loops: CDR1 SGHRS, CDR2 YFSETQ. CDR3 length: 14 amino acids. In DNA, the CDR3 is TGCGCCAGCAGCTTAACGAAGACAGGCTACGAGCAGTACTTC. Translated: CASSLTKTGYEQYF.